These 19 T cell receptor beta chains originate from one sample sequenced in a study of response to subunit inactivated influenza vaccine. MiXCR, run by TCRdb on the RT-PCR reads, gives a single entry per CDR3 protein. Of about 520,000 distinct CDR3 sequences listed, about 25% are singletons. The material sequenced was CD4+ T cells sorted from PBMCs, taken less than 6 days after vaccination. The receptors derive from a man aged 50-59 years who received an inactivated influenza vaccine.

The rearrangement joins TRBV12-3 or TRBV12-4 to TRBJ1-5, with D unresolved. V was trimmed by 3 bases and J by 4 bases, leaving 7 bases between them. CDR3 length: 13 amino acids. CDR3 nucleotide sequence: TGTGCCAGCAGTTTTGGCGAGAATCAGCCCCAGCATTTT. The encoded protein is CASSFGENQPQHF.

The DNA of the CDR3 is TGTGCCAGCAGCTTTAGGCTAGCCTACGAGCAGTACTTC. Encoded protein: CASSFRLAYEQYF. The chain employs TRBV7-2 and TRBJ2-7; no definite D call. Germline V gives CDR1 SGHTA, CDR2 FQGNSA. The CDR3 has 13 residues. Trimming took off 3 bases at V and 2 bases at J, with 8 bases between the two ends.

The chain is built from TRBV11-2 and TRBJ2-7; D perhaps matches TRBD1 (7 bases). This CDR3 contains 20 residues. The germline CDR1 and CDR2 sequences are SGHAT and FQNNGV. The V end lost 2 bases, the J end lost 6 bases, and 32 bases lay between the germline ends. The CDR3 is CASSLLGGQGGRNYGIEQYF. The CDR3 DNA is TGTGCCAGCAGCTTACTGGGTGGTCAGGGGGGCCGAAACTACGGTATCGAGCAGTACTTC.

This clonotype was counted ten times or more. V and J are TRBV29-1 and TRBJ2-3; tentatively, D is TRBD1 or TRBD2 (6 bases each). Trimming cost V 6 bases and J 1 base, with 11 bases left between them. The CDR3 spans 13 residues. Germline V gene data show CDR1 as SQVTM and CDR2 as ANQGSEA. Written as DNA, the CDR3 is TGCAGCGTCGCCCGGGGGCGCACAGATACGCAGTATTTT. Translation gives CSVARGRTDTQYF.

In its sample, this clonotype was seen many times. This sequence joins TRBV20-1 and TRBJ2-7, with D perhaps TRBD2 (6 bases). Trimming took 6 bases from V and 3 from J, leaving 24 bases between them. Germline V gene sequence: CDR1 DFQATT, CDR2 SNEGSKA (reference sequence). The CDR3 extends over 16 amino acids. The CDR3 DNA sequence: TGCAGTGCCCCGAAACCCCGGGACTGGATTAACTACGAGCAGTACTTC. Translated, it gives CSAPKPRDWINYEQYF.

This clonotype was detected a few times. The chain has TRBV27 and TRBJ1-6; D remains unclear. Trimming pared 5 bases from V and 0 bases from J, leaving 8 bases between. CDR1 and CDR2 from the germline V gene are MNHEY and SMNVEV (reference sequence). The CDR3 contains 15 residues. CDR3 coding DNA: TGTGCCAGCAGTCCCGGGAGCTCCTATAATTCACCCCTCCACTTT. It yields the protein CASSPGSSYNSPLHF.

In this sample, this clonotype turned up a few times. The chain couples TRBV24-1 to TRBJ2-5; a weak D match, TRBD1 (5 bases). V lost 7 bases and J lost 2, with 22 bases in between. The CDR3 is 17 residues long. Germline-derived CDR1 and CDR2 are KGHDR and SFDVKD. The CDR3 sequence is CATSPGYRTRFQETQYF. In DNA form, the CDR3 reads TGTGCCACCAGCCCAGGGTACAGAACAAGATTTCAAGAGACCCAGTACTTC.

The table lists this clonotype with a few counts. The genes are TRBV9 and TRBJ2-3; D unresolved. V lost 0 bases and J 4 bases, leaving 18 bases between the germline ends. There are 17 residues in the CDR3. Germline V CDR1 and CDR2: SGDLS, YYNGEE. The CDR3 coding sequence is TGTGCCAGCAGCGTAGTACCCTGGCCTAGTAGGGCAGATACGCAGTATTTT. It encodes CASSVVPWPSRADTQYF. The full variable domain, with the rest looked up from reference TRBV9 and TRBJ2-3, is DSGVTQTPKHLITATGQRVTLRCSPRSGDLSVYWYQQSLDQGLQFLIQYYNGEERAKGNILERFSAQQFPDLHSELNLSSLELGDSALYFCASSVVPWPSRADTQYFGPGTRLTVL.

The J gene is TRBJ2-6, the V gene TRBV10-3; TRBD1 matches 11 bases. The junction had 2 bases not matched to a gene; V was cut back by 2 bases and J by 2 bases. Germline lookup yields CDR1 ENHRY and CDR2 SYGVKD. The CDR3 extends over 17 amino acids. Written as DNA, the CDR3 is TGTGCCATCAGTGAGGGACAGGGGGCCGCTGGGGCCAACGTCCTGACTTTC. Translation: CAISEGQGAAGANVLTF.

The chain joins TRBV6-5 to TRBJ1-2, with D unresolved. Between the trimmed V and J ends, which lost 0 bases and 7 bases, there was a span of 6 bases. The CDR3 is 12 residues long. Per germline, CDR1 MNHEY and CDR2 SVGAGI. This CDR3 reads CASSYSNSGYTF. The CDR3 DNA is TGTGCCAGCAGTTACTCGAACAGTGGCTACACCTTC.

This clonotype was counted a few times. This chain links TRBV5-1 with TRBJ2-2; TRBD2 aligns across 7 bases. V lost 2 bases and J lost 7; bases outside the gene matches: 11. CDR1 is SGHRS and CDR2 is YFSETQ in the germline V gene. The CDR3 runs 16 residues. The CDR3 protein is CASSLSSRLAGGELFF. CDR3 coding DNA: TGCGCCAGCAGCTTATCCTCTAGACTAGCCGGCGGGGAGCTGTTTTTT.

This clonotype was counted between two and nine times. The chain joins TRBV28 to TRBJ2-7, with TRBD2 as a possible D gene (5 bases). The CDR3 is 12 residues long. Trimming removed 8 bases at V and 1 base at J, with 9 bases between. Germline-derived CDR1 and CDR2 are MDHEN and SYDVKM. This CDR3 is CASGEGSYEQYF. CDR3 DNA sequence: TGTGCCAGCGGTGAGGGATCCTACGAGCAGTACTTC.

This clonotype was seen only a few times. The V and J genes are TRBV10-3 and TRBJ1-2; 10 nucleotides match TRBD1. V trimming: 4 bases; J trimming: 4 bases; junction bases outside the gene matches: 3. The germline V gene has CDR1 ENHRY and CDR2 SYGVKD. The CDR3 is 14 residues long. CDR3 nucleotide sequence: TGTGCCATCAGTGGGGACAGGGGAGGCTATGGCTACACCTTC. Protein: CAISGDRGGYGYTF.

This chain links TRBV28 with TRBJ2-3; possibly TRBD1 or TRBD2 for D (5 bases each). Germline CDR1 and CDR2: MDHEN and SYDVKM. V gave up 5 bases and J gave up 7 bases, with 19 bases separating them. The CDR3 consists of 15 residues. The CDR3 bases are TGTGCCAGCAGTCTCCCCGGGACGAATTCCTATACGCAGTATTTT. As protein: CASSLPGTNSYTQYF.

This clonotype turned up a few times. The rearrangement links TRBV12-3 or TRBV12-4 to TRBJ2-1; 8 nucleotides match TRBD1. J was trimmed by 4 bases and V by 7 bases; bases with no gene match: 9. The CDR3 loop spans 15 amino acids. DNA for the CDR3: TGTGCCAGCATCTCCCAGGGGGCGAATTACAATGAGCAGTTCTTC. Translation gives CASISQGANYNEQFF.

The V call is TRBV7-9, the J call TRBJ1-1; D is possibly TRBD1 (5 bases). There are 13 residues in the CDR3. Trimming removed 0 bases at V and 7 bases at J, with 9 bases between. CDR1 is SEHNR, CDR2 FQNEAQ, per germline (reference sequence). The CDR3 is CASSLAIGDEAFF. CDR3 bases: TGTGCCAGCAGCTTAGCGATAGGGGATGAAGCTTTCTTT. Supplemented by reference TRBV7-9 and TRBJ1-1, the full variable domain reads DTGVSQNPRHKITKRGQNVTFRCDPISEHNRLYWYRQTLGQGPEFLTYFQNEAQLEKSRLLSDRFSAERPKGSFSTLEIQRTEQGDSAMYLCASSLAIGDEAFFGQGTRLTVV.

In its sample, this clonotype was seen a few times. This sequence joins TRBV28 and TRBJ2-3; 8 bases fit TRBD1. CDR1 is MDHEN, CDR2 SYDVKM, per germline. The CDR3 has 14 amino acids. V dropped 3 bases and J dropped 4; count of bases not matched to a gene: 3. The CDR3 region has the DNA TGTGCCAGCAGTTTGCAGGGGGCATCAGATACGCAGTATTTT. This gives the protein CASSLQGASDTQYF.

This clonotype has only a few counts. CDR3 DNA sequence: TGTGCCAGCAGCAGGGTAGGAGGGTCCTACAATGAGCAGTTCTTC. This sequence encodes CASSRVGGSYNEQFF. This chain links TRBV5-5 with TRBJ2-1, with a possible D match to TRBD2 (6 bases). The V and J ends lost 4 bases and 1 base respectively, with 12 bases between them. The CDR3 loop spans 15 amino acids. Germline CDR1 is SGHKS and CDR2 is YYEKEE (reference sequence).

The V call is TRBV4-2, the J call TRBJ2-1, with 8 nucleotides matching TRBD2. V was clipped by 4 bases and J by 7 bases; unmatched bases: 9. Germline CDR1 and CDR2: LGHNA and YNFKEQ. The CDR3 contains 15 residues. CDR3: CASSRVSAGDNEQFF. CDR3 nucleotide sequence: TGTGCCAGCAGCCGAGTATCAGCGGGGGATAATGAGCAGTTCTTC.